Sequencing of this T cell receptor beta chain was carried out in a study of cytomegalovirus exposure and HLA in healthy donors. V shed 0 bases and J 7 bases; nucleotides not matched to a gene: 7. Germline V gene sequence: CDR1 LGHNA, CDR2 YSLEER. The CDR3 length is 16 residues. Findings and limits, study-wide: More than 150 TCR beta chains were listed as cytomegalovirus-associated. What a later analysis reportedly showed was that an Asian-associated ancestry cluster had fewer N-insertions than the 666-donor mean. Productive status was seen about 90% or about 30% of the time for most TCR beta V segments in an earlier analysis. In a later analysis, TCR beta V- and J-gene trimming showed a link to a missense DCLRE1C variant.

About this clone: Its cognate antigen is unknown.

PCR used 60 Vbeta primers and 13 Jbeta primers. This table comes from immunoSEQ multiplex PCR, and its TCRdb copy is limited to in-frame clones, with some not included. The table shows 70,000 to 95,000 clones, with less than 85% occurring only once. This receptor was identified in a man aged 25 to 40 in good health and CMV-seropositive. Sequencing was performed on PBMCs. The chain recombines TRBV4-3 with TRBJ2-1, with 9 bases identical to TRBD2. The CDR3 nucleotides are TGCGCCAGCAGCCAAGAAATAGCGGGAGTTGGGAATGAGCAGTTCTTC. It codes for CASSQEIAGVGNEQFF.